This TCR beta chain was identified in a study of CD8+CD57+ T cells in acquired aplastic anemia. All sequencing subjects had displayed CD8+CD57+ cell expansion on flow cytometry. In regard to this clonotype: One base away lies a much larger clone, so this may be a sequencing read error.

Germline values: CDR1 MRHNA, CDR2 SNTAGT. V was cut by 5 bases and J by 0 bases, with 9 bases left in between. CDR3 length equals 14 residues. The template used for profiling TCR beta VDJ and CDR3 was genomic DNA. TCRdb reprocessed the reads with MiXCR, giving one entry per CDR3 protein. The sample records 150,000 to 200,000 distinct CDR3 sequences, under 55% being singletons. The gene calls are TRBV6-4 and TRBJ2-3; D uncertain. The specimen sequenced was sorted CD4+, CD8+, or CD8+CD57+ T cells (not recorded which) from PBMCs. The receptor was isolated from a human donor with aplastic anemia. The CDR3 nucleotides are TGTGCCAGCAGTTCCCCGGTCAGCACAGATACGCAGTATTTT. Its protein is CASSSPVSTDTQYF.